The rows below give T cell receptor beta chains drawn from one sample of a study of control samples from healthy donors and cancer patients. Only in-frame clones appear in the TCRdb table, and some are missing; sequencing was by immunoSEQ multiplex PCR. The sample holds 150,000 to 200,000 clones, nearly 90% seen once. The specimen was blood. These receptor sequences come from a woman aged 45-65 years in good health. Each CDR3 is given with its conserved first and last residue. Fields, in order: CDR3 DNA, CDR3 protein, V gene, clone size, J gene, D gene. The D gene is left open where the match is weak. Not every row has a clone size; where given, it reads once, few, many or a size class.

CDR3 DNA: TGTGCCAGCAGCTCTGGGACTAGCAGAGCGCAGTATTTT
CDR3 protein: CASSSGTSRAQYF
V gene: TRBV11-3
clone size: -
J gene: TRBJ2-3
D gene: TRBD2

CDR3 DNA: TGTGCCAGCAGCTTAGCGCCCCTAGGGGGCCAAGAGACCCAGTACTTC
CDR3 protein: CASSLAPLGGQETQYF
V gene: TRBV7-2
clone size: few
J gene: TRBJ2-5
D gene: -

CDR3 DNA: TGTGCCAGCAGTGAACAGGAGACGACTACAGATACGCAGTATTTT
CDR3 protein: CASSEQETTTDTQYF
V gene: TRBV6-4
clone size: once
J gene: TRBJ2-3
D gene: -

CDR3 DNA: TGTGCCAGCAGTGAATATAGAAGCCAAGAGACCCAGTACTTC
CDR3 protein: CASSEYRSQETQYF
V gene: TRBV2
clone size: -
J gene: TRBJ2-5
D gene: -

CDR3 DNA: TGTGCCAGCAGTTACTCCCCAGAGGGGCCGGGGGGCTACACCTTC
CDR3 protein: CASSYSPEGPGGYTF
V gene: TRBV6-6
clone size: -
J gene: TRBJ1-2
D gene: -

CDR3 DNA: TGTGCCTGGAGTGGAGGGCGGGCATGGGTGCAGTTCTTC
CDR3 protein: CAWSGGRAWVQFF
V gene: TRBV30
clone size: -
J gene: TRBJ2-1
D gene: -

CDR3 DNA: TGCGCCAGCAGCTTACCGGGACTAGCGGGGGGGAATGAGCAGTTCTTC
CDR3 protein: CASSLPGLAGGNEQFF
V gene: TRBV5-1
clone size: -
J gene: TRBJ2-1
D gene: TRBD2

CDR3 DNA: TGTGCCAGCAGAAAGACAGGGGCGGGCACCCAGTACTTC
CDR3 protein: CASRKTGAGTQYF
V gene: TRBV27
clone size: -
J gene: TRBJ2-5
D gene: TRBD1

CDR3 DNA: TGTGCCAGCAAACCCACCTCCTGGGGGAACACTGAAGCTTTCTTT
CDR3 protein: CASKPTSWGNTEAFF
V gene: TRBV6-5
clone size: few
J gene: TRBJ1-1
D gene: -

CDR3 DNA: TGTGCCAGCAGCGTAGAGGGGTTGAACACCGGGGAGCTGTTTTTT
CDR3 protein: CASSVEGLNTGELFF
V gene: TRBV9
clone size: once
J gene: TRBJ2-2
D gene: -

CDR3 DNA: TGCGCCAGCAGCTTGGATTCTCAGGGATTTGATACGCAGTATTTT
CDR3 protein: CASSLDSQGFDTQYF
V gene: TRBV5-1
clone size: -
J gene: TRBJ2-3
D gene: -

CDR3 DNA: TGCGCCAGCAGCCTGGACAGGGAAGATACGCAGTATTTT
CDR3 protein: CASSLDREDTQYF
V gene: TRBV5-1
clone size: -
J gene: TRBJ2-3
D gene: TRBD1

CDR3 DNA: TGTGCCAGCAGCTTATATCCGACAGGAACTGGAAACACCATATATTTT
CDR3 protein: CASSLYPTGTGNTIYF
V gene: TRBV7-3
clone size: -
J gene: TRBJ1-3
D gene: -

CDR3 DNA: TGTGCCACCAGTGCCCCATTCGGAGAGGGATACAATGAGCAGTTCTTC
CDR3 protein: CATSAPFGEGYNEQFF
V gene: TRBV24-1
clone size: many
J gene: TRBJ2-1
D gene: -

CDR3 DNA: TGTGCCACCAGTGATTTTGGCGGAGGGAATGAGCAGTTCTTC
CDR3 protein: CATSDFGGGNEQFF
V gene: TRBV24-1
clone size: -
J gene: TRBJ2-1
D gene: -

CDR3 DNA: TGTGCCAGCAGCACCACCGGGACAGTCTACGAGCAGTACTTC
CDR3 protein: CASSTTGTVYEQYF
V gene: TRBV9
clone size: -
J gene: TRBJ2-7
D gene: TRBD1

CDR3 DNA: TGTGCCAGCAGCCCCGGGACAGGGGCCACCGGGGAGCTGTTTTTT
CDR3 protein: CASSPGTGATGELFF
V gene: TRBV6-5
clone size: -
J gene: TRBJ2-2
D gene: TRBD1

CDR3 DNA: TGTGCCAGCAGCTTAGCTAGCGGGAGCTTTAGTGAGCAGTTCTTC
CDR3 protein: CASSLASGSFSEQFF
V gene: TRBV7-2
clone size: -
J gene: TRBJ2-1
D gene: TRBD2

CDR3 DNA: TGTGCCAGCAGTTACCCACCGGGACGGCTAAGCTCCTACGAGCAGTACTTC
CDR3 protein: CASSYPPGRLSSYEQYF
V gene: TRBV6-2/TRBV6-3
clone size: -
J gene: TRBJ2-7
D gene: -

CDR3 DNA: TGTGCCAGCTCGACCAGCCCAAAGAATGAGCAGTTCTTC
CDR3 protein: CASSTSPKNEQFF
V gene: TRBV18
clone size: -
J gene: TRBJ2-1
D gene: -

CDR3 DNA: TGTGCCAGCAGCTTAGTAGGACAGGGAGGTGGCTACACCTTC
CDR3 protein: CASSLVGQGGGYTF
V gene: TRBV7-8
clone size: -
J gene: TRBJ1-2
D gene: TRBD1

CDR3 DNA: TGTGCCAGCAGCTTTAACAGGGCCACTGAAGCTTTCTTT
CDR3 protein: CASSFNRATEAFF
V gene: TRBV5-5
clone size: -
J gene: TRBJ1-1
D gene: -